This T cell receptor (beta chain) stems from a study of T-cell reconstitution after alpha-beta-depleted transplantation in children. V lost 0 bases and J 0 bases, leaving 9 bases between the germline ends. Germline V gene data show CDR1 as LNHNV and CDR2 as YYDKDF (reference sequence). The length of the CDR3 is 15 residues. Preparation of the TCRbeta library involved a method that used unique molecular identifiers. TCRdb itself ran the PCR reads through MiXCR, one entry per CDR3 protein. The sample yields 500,000 or so distinct CDR3 sequences, approximately 30% seen once. This chain uses TRBV15 with TRBJ2-7; tentative D call: TRBD2 (5 bases). The TCR was taken from a human donor who donated a stem cell graft to a child with aplastic anemia. The sample was PBMCs from the stem cell graft donor, taken from the stem cell graft. Here the CDR3 reads CATSRDVGSSYEQYF. The CDR3 DNA reads as TGTGCCACCAGCAGAGATGTGGGGAGCTCCTACGAGCAGTACTTC. Full variable domain (remainder filled in from reference TRBV15 and TRBJ2-7): DAMVIQNPRYQVTQFGKPVTLSCSQTLNHNVMYWYQQKSSQAPKLLFHYYDKDFNNEADTPDNFQSRRPNTSFCFLDIRSPGLGDTAMYLCATSRDVGSSYEQYFGPGTRLTVT.